The present TCR beta chain was sequenced within a study of low-dose radiotherapy and immunotherapy resistance in tumors (dated by TCRdb to between 2022 and 2023). Study-level background: In Cohort 1, each fraction delivered 0.5 Gy every 2 weeks, and the prescribed total PTV dose was 6.5 Gy. Deep sequencing of TCRalpha and TCRbeta libraries was performed on an Illumina MiniSeq instrument. Nivolumab was administered intravenously as a 240 mg flat dose every two weeks, and ipilimumab was administered intravenously at 1 mg/kg every six weeks. First-strand cDNA was synthesized with Superscript III and a set of TRAV- and TRBV-specific primers, covering both TCRalpha and TCRbeta chains. Eight patients were included in the translational analysis: three from the first dose cohort and the first five from the second dose cohort. For Cohort 2, the dose was 1 Gy per fraction given every two weeks, adding up to 13 Gy in total across 26 weeks. Every two weeks, patients got intravenous cyclophosphamide at 200 mg/m2, given one day ahead of each radiation and immunotherapy administration. The trial did not randomize participants into treatment groups. Patients took aspirin 300 mg orally once daily for four cycles, starting on cycle 1 day 1.

This clonotype was detected many times. The antigen this receptor binds is unknown. No per-base quality is available; no much larger clone lies one base away. The time point label on this specimen signifies: before trial treatment. Donors were enrolled in RACIN, a single-arm phase I dose-escalation trial in which nivolumab, ipilimumab, aspirin, low-dose cyclophosphamide and low-dose radiotherapy were combined. Eligible patients had advanced, TIL-negative solid tumors. The data were produced on an Illumina MiniSeq. A roughly 19-cycle PCR with Phusion amplified the TCRs, pairing a constant-region primer with the adapter that was attached to the V primers. Isolated mRNA was amplified with the MessageAmp II aRNA Amplification Kit, using a 16-hour in vitro transcription at 37°C. mRNA for TCR sequencing was isolated with the Dynabeads mRNA DIRECT Purification Kit. Indexed Illumina adapters were added in a second roughly 25-cycle Phusion PCR, and the resulting products were purified with AMPure XP beads. The paper's processing steps were these. Custom Perl scripts pooled TCR sequences encoding the same protein, removed out-of-frame sequences and computed each clonotype's abundance. TCR sequences supported by only a single read were excluded from analysis. Shannon entropy, Gini index, clonality, richness, and the frequency of TCRs shared between repertoires were included as repertoire metrics. TCRdb applied fastp at Q25 and MiXCR to the public reads, then kept only in-frame beta chains. Under each unique CDR3 protein, matching rows form one entry showing the most common genes and DNA. Clone size and V and J calls follow TCRdb, not the original study. The sample table records roughly 46,000 distinct CDR3 sequences; 12% of these occur just once. Roughly 6.4% of the sample is held by the ten biggest clonotypes.

The clonotype was recovered from a female donor with ovarian cancer. Sequencing used PBMCs, obtained before treatment.

The CDR3 here reads CSASTFLRDRGSYEQYF. The DNA sequence is TGCAGTGCTAGCACCTTCCTCCGGGACAGGGGCTCCTACGAGCAGTACTTC. The V and J segments used are TRBV20-1 and TRBJ2-7, with TRBD1 identical over 10 junction bases. CDR1 and CDR2 are read off the germline V gene (reference sequence) as DFQATT and SNEGSKA. V has 3 bases trimmed and J has 0 bases trimmed; junction bases matching no gene number 11. The CDR3 measures 17 amino acids from cysteine to phenylalanine. Here the CDR3 DNA is all that survives: 51 bases in frame from base 1.